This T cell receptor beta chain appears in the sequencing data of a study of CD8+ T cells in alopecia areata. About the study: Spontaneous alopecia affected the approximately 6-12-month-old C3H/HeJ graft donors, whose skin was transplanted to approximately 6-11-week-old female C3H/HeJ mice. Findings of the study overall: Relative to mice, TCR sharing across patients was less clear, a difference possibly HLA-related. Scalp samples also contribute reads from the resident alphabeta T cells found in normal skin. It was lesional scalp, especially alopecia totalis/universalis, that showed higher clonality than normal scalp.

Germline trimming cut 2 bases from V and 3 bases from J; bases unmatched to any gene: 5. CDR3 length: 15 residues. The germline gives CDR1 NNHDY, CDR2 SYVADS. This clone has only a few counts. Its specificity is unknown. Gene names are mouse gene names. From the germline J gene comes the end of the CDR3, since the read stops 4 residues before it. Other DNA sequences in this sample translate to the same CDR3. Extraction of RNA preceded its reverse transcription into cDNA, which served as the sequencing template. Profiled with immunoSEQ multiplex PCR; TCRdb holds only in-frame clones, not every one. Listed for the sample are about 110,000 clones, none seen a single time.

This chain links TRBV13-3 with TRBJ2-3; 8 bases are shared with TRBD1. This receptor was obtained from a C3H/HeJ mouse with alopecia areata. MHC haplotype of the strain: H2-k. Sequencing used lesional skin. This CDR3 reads CASSEGQGAAETLYF. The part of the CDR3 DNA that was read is TGTGCCAGCAGTGAAGGCCAGGGGGCCGCAGAA.